The T cell receptor (beta chain) under discussion was sequenced for a study of blood T cell repertoires in COVID-19. At the level of the study: Acute-phase and convalescent COVID-19 samples originated in the United States, Italy and Spain.

In the study's own analysis: How many nucleated cells were present was estimated from reference gene primer amplification. The assay was immunoSEQ multiplex PCR, and TCRdb's table has in-frame clones only and misses some. Clone size and V and J calls were adopted from that table, with D and trimming inferred from the DNA. The table includes approximately 40,000 clones, 84% detected once. Trimming left V 9 bases short and J 0 bases short, with 9 bases between. CDR1 and CDR2 (germline): MDHEN, SYDVKM. The CDR3 length is 13 residues. Input material: peripheral blood. The chain recombines TRBV28 with TRBJ1-5; D is perhaps TRBD1 (5 bases). This TCR derives from a human donor in a cohort sampled during active COVID-19. The CDR3 loop reads CASRGNSNQPQHF. The CDR3 coding sequence is TGTGCCAGTAGGGGTAATAGCAATCAGCCCCAGCATTTT.